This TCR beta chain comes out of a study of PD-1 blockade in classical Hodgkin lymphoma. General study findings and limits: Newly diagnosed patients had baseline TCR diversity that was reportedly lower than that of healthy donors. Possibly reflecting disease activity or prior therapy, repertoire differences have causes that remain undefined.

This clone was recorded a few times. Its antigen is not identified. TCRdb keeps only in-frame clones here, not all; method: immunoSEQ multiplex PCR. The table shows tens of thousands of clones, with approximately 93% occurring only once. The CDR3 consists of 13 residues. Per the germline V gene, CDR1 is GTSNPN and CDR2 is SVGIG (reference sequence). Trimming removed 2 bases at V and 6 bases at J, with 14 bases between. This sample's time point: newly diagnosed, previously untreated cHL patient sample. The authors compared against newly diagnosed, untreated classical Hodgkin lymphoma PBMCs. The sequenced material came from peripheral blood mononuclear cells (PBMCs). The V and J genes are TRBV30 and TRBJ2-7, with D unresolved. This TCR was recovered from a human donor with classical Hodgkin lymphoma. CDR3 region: CAWSTGPSREQYF. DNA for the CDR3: TGTGCCTGGAGTACCGGGCCTTCTCGCGAGCAGTACTTC.